This T cell receptor (beta chain) was sequenced for a study of cytomegalovirus exposure and HLA in healthy donors. Losses at the gene ends were 2 bases for V and 5 bases for J; bases not matched to a gene: 15. The CDR3 is made up of 18 amino acids. The V gene's germline CDR1 is SGHDN and CDR2 FVKESK. With 60 Vbeta and 13 Jbeta primers, the PCR was carried out. Data came from immunoSEQ multiplex PCR; TCRdb stores just in-frame clones and leaves some out. The sample includes more than 110,000 clones, 55% to 80% of them seen just once. This clonotype was sampled from a woman aged 40-49 years in good health and CMV-seronegative. The rearrangement links TRBV14 to TRBJ2-5, with TRBD2 identical over 9 bases. The specimen was PBMCs. CDR3 sequence reads: CASSQRRLFGLAIETQYF. The CDR3 coding sequence is TGTGCCAGCAGCCAACGGCGGCTTTTTGGACTAGCGATTGAGACCCAGTACTTC.